This T cell receptor (beta chain) was identified in a study of radiation and T cells in renal cell carcinoma. Profiled with immunoSEQ multiplex PCR; TCRdb holds only in-frame clones, not every one. Here the sample spans around 100,000 clones, around 80% being singletons. Overall study results and limits: Baseline intratumoral clonotype presence is unknown without pretreatment biopsies.

Time point of the sample: blood 4 weeks post-SBRT, at nephrectomy. Treatment of the sample: 15 Gy SBRT to primary tumor, nephrectomy 4 weeks later. Clear cell pathology was present in this patient's renal cell carcinoma. V was shortened by 4 bases and J by 6 bases, with 12 bases between the two germline ends. CDR3 length: 14 amino acids. CDR1 is MNHEY and CDR2 is SVGAGI in the germline V gene. Of note for this clone: Its antigen is not known.

This specimen was blood, taken from a patient whose treatment included radiotherapy and nephrectomy. V usage is TRBV6-5 and J usage is TRBJ2-2; D unclear. This receptor was identified in a man aged 55 to 69 with renal cell carcinoma. CDR3 sequence reads: CASSSRPDPGELFF. In DNA, the CDR3 is TGTGCCAGCAGTTCTCGACCCGACCCCGGGGAGCTGTTTTTT.